Below are 6 T cell receptor beta chains sequenced from a single sample in a study of T cell changes during pregnancy in multiple sclerosis (dated 2019 in TCRdb). The library was generated by the immunoSEQ multiplex PCR assay. The table was pulled from immuneACCESS by TCRdb, which kept in-frame rearrangements only. Such tables lose some clones; where checked, under half of the loss comes from unresolved V genes, and the rest has no known cause. For this sample the table gives 40,000 to 50,000 clones, of which roughly 94% were detected only once. Clones ranked in the top ten supply around 0.3% of the sample. The sample consisted of CD4+ T cells from peripheral blood mononuclear cells, taken in the third trimester of pregnancy. These receptors all come from a female donor with multiple sclerosis, enrolled in a pregnancy study.

V usage is TRBV5-1 and J usage is TRBJ1-1; D unclear. The germline V gene encodes CDR1 SGHRS and CDR2 YFSETQ. V lost 0 bases and J 5 bases, leaving 11 bases between the germline ends. The CDR3 has 14 amino acids. This CDR3 reads CASSLGGLRTEAFF. Written as DNA, the CDR3 is TGCGCCAGCAGCTTGGGAGGGTTACGAACTGAAGCTTTCTTT. Supplemented by reference TRBV5-1 and TRBJ1-1, the full variable domain reads KAGVTQTPRYLIKTRGQQVTLSCSPISGHRSVSWYQQTPGQGLQFLFEYFSETQRNKGNFPGRFSGRQFSNSRSEMNVSTLELGDSALYLCASSLGGLRTEAFFGQGTRLTVV.

The chain combines TRBV9 with TRBJ2-7; a weak D match, TRBD1 (5 bases). Trimming took off 0 bases at V and 5 bases at J, with 12 bases between the two ends. Germline V gives CDR1 SGDLS, CDR2 YYNGEE. CDR3 size: 14 residues. CDR3: CASSVAAGSDEQYF. CDR3 nucleotide sequence: TGTGCCAGCAGCGTAGCGGCAGGGTCGGACGAGCAGTACTTC.

The chain joins TRBV11-2 to TRBJ2-1, with 12 nucleotides matching TRBD2. Per germline, CDR1 SGHAT and CDR2 FQNNGV. The CDR3 runs to 15 residues. Trimming at V came to 4 bases and at J to 8 bases, leaving 6 bases not matched to a gene. CDR3 sequence (DNA): TGTGCCAGCAGCTCTAGCGGGGGGGTTGTTCATGAGCAGTTCTTC. Its translation: CASSSSGGVVHEQFF.

The chain employs TRBV7-7 and TRBJ2-1, with 10 nucleotides matching TRBD1. Trimming cost V 6 bases and J 6 bases; bases outside gene matches: 14. The CDR3 sequence is 17 residues long. Germline loops: CDR1 SSHAT, CDR2 FNYEAQ (reference sequence). In nucleotides, the CDR3 is TGTGCCAGCAGTCTACCTCCGGGACAGGGGCTGTTCAATGAGCAGTTCTTC. It encodes CASSLPPGQGLFNEQFF.

The rearrangement joins TRBV30 to TRBJ1-5; D remains unclear. This CDR3 spans 14 amino acids. Trimming shortened V by 3 bases and J by 0 bases, and 9 bases separated the two germline ends. Germline V CDR1 and CDR2: GTSNPN, SVGIG (reference sequence). The CDR3 loop is CAWRAENSNQPQHF. The CDR3 DNA sequence: TGTGCCTGGAGGGCAGAAAATAGCAATCAGCCCCAGCATTTT.

The gene calls are TRBV28 and TRBJ1-1; D is perhaps TRBD1 (6 bases). Trimming removed 3 bases from V and 9 bases from J, with 17 bases in between. This CDR3 has 14 residues. The V gene's germline CDR1 is MDHEN and CDR2 SYDVKM. Written as DNA, the CDR3 is TGTGCCAGCAGTTTCCCTAGGGGGGGCGAAAAAGCTTTCTTT. Encoded protein: CASSFPRGGEKAFF.